The 20 T cell receptor beta chains below were found in one sample sequenced in a study of blood T cell repertoires in COVID-19. The method was immunoSEQ multiplex PCR; TCRdb's version includes in-frame clones alone and lacks a portion of them. The table includes about 170,000 clones, around 88% detected once. Sequencing input: PBMCs or T cells enriched from blood (not recorded which). The receptors were gathered from a woman aged 45-65 years in a cohort exposed to, infected with or recovered from COVID-19 (not recorded which).

The chain couples TRBV9 to TRBJ2-5; 10 positions agree with TRBD2. This CDR3 is 13 amino acids long. Germline-derived CDR1 and CDR2 are SGDLS and YYNGEE. V lost 7 bases, J lost 5 bases, and 5 bases stayed unmatched. The CDR3 DNA is TGTGCCAGCGGCTCTAGCGGGGGCGAGACCCAGTACTTC. It is translated as CASGSSGGETQYF. The whole variable domain, remainder taken from reference TRBV9 and TRBJ2-5, is DSGVTQTPKHLITATGQRVTLRCSPRSGDLSVYWYQQSLDQGLQFLIQYYNGEERAKGNILERFSAQQFPDLHSELNLSSLELGDSALYFCASGSSGGETQYFGPGTRLLVL.

J is TRBJ2-7 and V is TRBV21-1; the table assigns TRBD2, which was not confirmed against the DNA. TRBV21-1 is deemed a pseudogene. The CDR3 sequence is 13 residues long. CDR3 in amino acids: CASRLAGGHEQYF. The CDR3 DNA follows: TGTGCCAGCAGACTAGCGGGAGGGCACGAGCAGTACTTC.

V gene TRBV7-3 combines with J gene TRBJ2-1; 7 bases line up with TRBD2. The CDR3 has 16 amino acids. Germline V gene lookup returns CDR1 SGHTA and CDR2 FQGTGA. Trimming at V came to 5 bases and at J to 1 base, leaving 8 bases not matched to a gene. The CDR3: CASSHSGRGSYNEQFF. Here the CDR3 DNA reads TGTGCCAGCAGCCACTCCGGGCGGGGGTCCTACAATGAGCAGTTCTTC.

V and J are TRBV6-5 and TRBJ1-1; 8 nucleotides match TRBD1. The germline gives CDR1 MNHEY, CDR2 SVGAGI. This CDR3 has 14 residues. The ends lost 8 bases at V and 3 bases at J; junction bases unmatched: 8. The DNA of the CDR3 is TGTGCCAGCCGCTTGACAGGGGCTGACACTGAAGCTTTCTTT. Residues: CASRLTGADTEAFF.

Written as DNA, the CDR3 is TGTGCCAGCAGTCCCGGTCATGGCTACACCTTC. It translates to CASSPGHGYTF. J is TRBJ1-2 and V is TRBV7-9; no clear D. Germline lookup yields CDR1 SEHNR and CDR2 FQNEAQ (reference sequence). V was trimmed by 6 bases and J by 6 bases, leaving 8 bases between them. The CDR3 sequence is 11 residues long.

The CDR3 nucleotides read TGCGCCAGCGCAGGGGATGTAAACACTGAAGCTTTCTTT. Protein product: CASAGDVNTEAFF. This chain connects TRBV5-1 to TRBJ1-1, with D possibly matching TRBD1 (6 bases). Germline values: CDR1 SGHRS, CDR2 YFSETQ. V lost 7 bases and J lost 2, with 12 bases in between. There are 13 residues in the CDR3.

The chain is built from TRBV21-1 and TRBJ1-5; TRBD1 reflects the table's D call only, with no check against the DNA. TRBV21-1 is a pseudogene locus. The CDR3 runs to 15 residues. The CDR3 reads CASSTRTGKNQPQHF. CDR3 nucleotide sequence: TGTGCCAGCAGCACTAGGACAGGAAAAAATCAGCCCCAGCATTTT.

The V call is TRBV19, the J call TRBJ2-1; tentative D call: TRBD2 (5 bases). In germline, CDR1 is LNHDA, CDR2 SQIVND (reference sequence). The CDR3 covers 13 residues. The germline V and J ends were trimmed by 6 bases and 2 bases, with 8 bases remaining between them. The CDR3 DNA follows: TGTGCCAGTAGAAGCGGCCCCTACAATGAGCAGTTCTTC. This gives the protein CASRSGPYNEQFF.

This sequence joins TRBV10-3 and TRBJ1-2, with D possibly being TRBD1 (6 bases). V was trimmed by 0 bases and J by 4 bases, leaving 12 bases between them. The CDR3 is 15 amino acids. Per the germline V gene, CDR1 is ENHRY and CDR2 is SYGVKD. The CDR3: CAISESKAQGYGYTF. CDR3 nucleotides: TGTGCCATCAGTGAGTCGAAAGCACAGGGCTATGGCTACACCTTC.

The chain uses TRBV29-1 and TRBJ1-4; D uncertain. This CDR3 spans 14 amino acids. Per the germline V gene, CDR1 is SQVTM and CDR2 is ANQGSEA. Between the trimmed V and J ends, which lost 3 bases and 0 bases, there was a span of 8 bases. The CDR3 DNA reads as TGCAGCGTTGAGACTGATGCAACTAATGAAAAACTGTTTTTT. It codes for CSVETDATNEKLFF.

CDR3 bases: TGCAGTGCTGAGTATAATGAAAAACTGTTTTTT. It specifies CSAEYNEKLFF. The chain employs TRBV20-1 and TRBJ1-4; unclear D gene. The CDR3 spans 11 residues. Germline CDR1 and CDR2: DFQATT and SNEGSKA (reference sequence). V was shortened by 5 bases and J by 4 bases, with 5 bases between the two germline ends.

This clone was observed at least ten times. The sample contains more than one DNA sequence encoding this CDR3. In DNA form, the CDR3 reads TGTGCCAGCAGTCTAAGGGGGGGTGCCTACGAGCAGTACTTC. Amino acids: CASSLRGGAYEQYF. The chain is built from TRBV28 and TRBJ2-7, with D possibly being TRBD2 (7 bases). This CDR3 has 14 residues. Trimming stripped 5 bases from V and 2 bases from J, with 13 bases between. CDR1 and CDR2 from the germline V gene are MDHEN and SYDVKM.

The V gene is TRBV7-9, the J gene TRBJ2-2, with a weak D call TRBD2 (6 bases). Trimming removed 2 bases from V and 6 bases from J, with 10 bases in between. The CDR3 consists of 14 residues. Per the germline V gene, CDR1 is SEHNR and CDR2 is FQNEAQ (reference sequence). The CDR3 reads CASSLYTSPGELFF. The CDR3 DNA reads as TGTGCCAGCAGCTTATATACTAGCCCCGGGGAGCTGTTTTTT.

The chain recombines TRBV21-1 with TRBJ1-4; TRBD1, the D gene given by the table, was not confirmed from the DNA. TRBV21-1 is recorded as a pseudogene. The CDR3 extends over 17 amino acids. CDR3 sequence (DNA): TGTGCCAGCAGCAAGCCGGGACAGGGTGCAACTAATGAAAAACTGTTTTTT. Its protein is CASSKPGQGATNEKLFF.

The chain recombines TRBV6-1 with TRBJ1-3; 11 positions match TRBD1. Trimming removed 3 bases from V and 4 bases from J; junction bases left unmatched: 5. Germline V CDR1 and CDR2: MNHNS, SASEGT. CDR3 length: 16 residues. The CDR3 reads CASSDGQGARGNTIYF. CDR3 DNA: TGTGCCAGCAGTGACGGACAGGGGGCGAGAGGAAACACCATATATTTT.

Ten or more counts support this clone. This chain uses TRBV18 with TRBJ2-7, with D possibly being TRBD1 (6 bases). This CDR3 region has 15 residues. V shed 5 bases and J shed 3 bases, with 17 bases lying between them. The germline V gene encodes CDR1 KGHSH and CDR2 LQKENI. The DNA for the CDR3 is TGTGCCAGCTCAAGTACCGGGGACACGGACTACGAGCAGTACTTC. Protein sequence: CASSSTGDTDYEQYF.

The chain carries TRBV6-6 and TRBJ2-1; 13 bases agree with TRBD2. With V trimmed by 5 bases and J by 0 bases, 7 bases remained unmatched. CDR1 is MNHNY, CDR2 SVGAGI, per germline (reference sequence). The CDR3 covers 18 residues. CDR3 in amino acids: CASSPGLAGAISYNEQFF. The DNA of the CDR3 is TGTGCCAGCAGTCCTGGACTAGCGGGAGCTATCTCCTACAATGAGCAGTTCTTC.

This clone has more than one count but fewer than ten. The chain employs TRBV11-2 and TRBJ1-1; maybe TRBD1 (6 bases). V lost 6 bases to trimming and J lost 12 bases, with 20 bases between them. Looked up from germline, CDR1 is SGHAT and CDR2 is FQNNGV. The CDR3 runs 13 residues. CDR3 sequence (DNA): TGTGCCAGCAGAACGGCCGGGGTCAGGGGAACTTTCTTT. Amino acid sequence: CASRTAGVRGTFF.

CDR3 amino acids: CATGQSNSNQPQHF. The CDR3 bases are TGTGCCACCGGACAGTCGAATAGCAATCAGCCCCAGCATTTT. This rearrangement joins TRBV7-2 to TRBJ1-5; possible D gene TRBD1, 6 bases. Germline CDR1 and CDR2: SGHTA and FQGNSA. V dropped 10 bases and J dropped 0 bases, with 13 bases sitting between them. The CDR3 is made up of 14 amino acids.

In this sample, this clone turned up a few times. Here the CDR3 DNA reads TGTGCCAGCAGTTTCCCGAGACTAACCAAGAATGAGCAGTTCTTC. This encodes CASSFPRLTKNEQFF. The chain carries TRBV28 and TRBJ2-1, with a tentative D call TRBD2 (5 bases). Germline-derived CDR1 and CDR2 are MDHEN and SYDVKM. V was cut by 3 bases and J by 7 bases, with 16 bases left in between. The CDR3 runs to 15 residues.